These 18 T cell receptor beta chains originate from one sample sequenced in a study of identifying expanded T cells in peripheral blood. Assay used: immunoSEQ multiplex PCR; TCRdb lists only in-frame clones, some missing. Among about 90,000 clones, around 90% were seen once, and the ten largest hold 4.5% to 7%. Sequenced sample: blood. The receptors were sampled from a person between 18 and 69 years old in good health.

CDR3 sequence reads: CASSSTSGPWGNQPQHF. The CDR3 nucleotides are TGTGCCAGCAGTTCCACTTCAGGGCCCTGGGGCAATCAGCCCCAGCATTTT. The chain links TRBV27 to TRBJ1-5; tentative D call: TRBD1 (5 bases). V was pared by 4 bases and J by 2 bases, with 18 bases between. This CDR3 has 17 residues. Germline CDR1 MNHEY, CDR2 SMNVEV (reference sequence).

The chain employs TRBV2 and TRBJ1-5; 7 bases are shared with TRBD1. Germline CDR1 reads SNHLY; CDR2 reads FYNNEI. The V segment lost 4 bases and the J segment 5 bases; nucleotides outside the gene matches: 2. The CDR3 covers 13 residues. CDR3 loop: CASSGDSDQPQHF. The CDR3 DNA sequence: TGTGCCAGCAGTGGGGACAGCGATCAGCCCCAGCATTTT.

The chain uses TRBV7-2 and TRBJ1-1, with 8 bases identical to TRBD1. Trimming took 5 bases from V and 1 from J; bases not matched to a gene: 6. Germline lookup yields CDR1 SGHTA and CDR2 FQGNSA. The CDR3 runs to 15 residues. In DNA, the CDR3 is TGTGCCAGCAGCCCTCGGACAGGGTGGAACACTGAAGCTTTCTTT. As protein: CASSPRTGWNTEAFF.

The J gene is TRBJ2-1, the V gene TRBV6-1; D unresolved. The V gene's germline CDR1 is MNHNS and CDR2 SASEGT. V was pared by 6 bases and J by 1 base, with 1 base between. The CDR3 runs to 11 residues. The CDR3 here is CASRSYNEQFF. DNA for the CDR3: TGTGCCAGCAGATCCTACAATGAGCAGTTCTTC.

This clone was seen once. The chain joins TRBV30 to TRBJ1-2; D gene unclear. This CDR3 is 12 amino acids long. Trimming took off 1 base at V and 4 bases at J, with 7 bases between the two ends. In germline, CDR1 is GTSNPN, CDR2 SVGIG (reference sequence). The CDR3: CAWSAGGYGYTF. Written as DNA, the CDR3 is TGTGCCTGGAGTGCCGGCGGCTATGGCTACACCTTC.

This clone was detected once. This chain's CDR3 is CAIGAQPGDYNEQFF. CDR3 nucleotides: TGTGCCATCGGCGCCCAACCGGGGGACTACAATGAGCAGTTCTTC. The chain combines TRBV10-3 with TRBJ2-1; a weak D match, TRBD2 (6 bases). Germline loops: CDR1 ENHRY, CDR2 SYGVKD. V lost 8 bases and J lost 3, with 17 bases in between. The CDR3 extends over 15 amino acids.

CDR3 nucleotide sequence: TGCGCCAGCAGCCAAGATGGGGTGCGGGGGGGACTTCAAAAACTGTTTTTT. Its translation: CASSQDGVRGGLQKLFF. The V gene is TRBV4-1, the J gene TRBJ1-4; D is perhaps TRBD1 (5 bases). The CDR3 contains 17 residues. V gave up 0 bases and J gave up 9 bases, with 20 bases separating them. Germline assignment: CDR1 MGHRA and CDR2 YSYEKL.

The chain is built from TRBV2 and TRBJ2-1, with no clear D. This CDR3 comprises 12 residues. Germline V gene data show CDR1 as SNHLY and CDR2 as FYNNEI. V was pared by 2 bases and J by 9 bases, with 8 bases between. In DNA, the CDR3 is TGTGCCAGCAGTGAAACCCCCCGTGAGCAGTTCTTC. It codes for CASSETPREQFF.

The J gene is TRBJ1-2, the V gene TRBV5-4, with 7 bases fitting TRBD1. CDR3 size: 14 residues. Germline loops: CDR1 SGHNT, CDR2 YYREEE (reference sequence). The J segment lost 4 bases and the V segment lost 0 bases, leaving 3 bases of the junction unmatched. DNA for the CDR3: TGTGCCAGCAGCTTGGGGGGACAGTTCTATGGCTACACCTTC. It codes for CASSLGGQFYGYTF.

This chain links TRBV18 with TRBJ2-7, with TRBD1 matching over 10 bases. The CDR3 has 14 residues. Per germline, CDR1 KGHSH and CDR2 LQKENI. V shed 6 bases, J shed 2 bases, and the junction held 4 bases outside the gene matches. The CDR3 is CASSQDRGPYEQYF. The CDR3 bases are TGTGCCAGCTCCCAAGACAGGGGGCCCTACGAGCAGTACTTC.

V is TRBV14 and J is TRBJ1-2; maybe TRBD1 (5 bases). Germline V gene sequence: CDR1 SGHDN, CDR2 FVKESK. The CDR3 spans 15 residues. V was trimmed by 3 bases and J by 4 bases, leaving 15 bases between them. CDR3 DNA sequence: TGTGCCAGCAGCCAGCGAGGGGCAATGGGCTATGGCTACACCTTC. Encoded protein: CASSQRGAMGYGYTF.

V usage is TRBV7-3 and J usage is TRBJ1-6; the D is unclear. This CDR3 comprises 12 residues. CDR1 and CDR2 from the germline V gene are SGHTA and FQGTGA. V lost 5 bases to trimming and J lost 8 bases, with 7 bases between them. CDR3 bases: TGTGCCAGCAGCCGGGGTGATTCACCCCTCCACTTT. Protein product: CASSRGDSPLHF. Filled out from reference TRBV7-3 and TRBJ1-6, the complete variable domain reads GAGVSQTPSNKVTEKGKYVELRCDPISGHTALYWYRQSLGQGPEFLIYFQGTGAADDSGLPNDRFFAVRPEGSVSTLKIQRTERGDSAVYLCASSRGDSPLHFGNGTRLTVT.

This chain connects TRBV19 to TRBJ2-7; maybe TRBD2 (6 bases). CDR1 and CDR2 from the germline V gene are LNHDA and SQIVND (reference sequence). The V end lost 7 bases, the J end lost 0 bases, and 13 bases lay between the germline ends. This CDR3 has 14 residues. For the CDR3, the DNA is TGTGCCAGTAAGGAGGGCCCCATCTCCTACGAGCAGTACTTC. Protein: CASKEGPISYEQYF.

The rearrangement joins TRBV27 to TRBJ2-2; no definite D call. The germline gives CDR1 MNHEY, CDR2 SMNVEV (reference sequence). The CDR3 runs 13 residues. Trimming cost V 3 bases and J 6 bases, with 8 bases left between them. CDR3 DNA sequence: TGTGCCAGCAGTTTTGCCTCGGCCGGGGAGCTGTTTTTT. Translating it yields CASSFASAGELFF.

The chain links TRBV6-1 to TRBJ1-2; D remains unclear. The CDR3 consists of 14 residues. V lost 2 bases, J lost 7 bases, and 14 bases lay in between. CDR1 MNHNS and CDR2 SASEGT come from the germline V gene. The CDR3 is CASSETPGVVGYTF. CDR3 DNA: TGTGCCAGCAGTGAAACCCCGGGAGTGGTTGGCTACACCTTC.

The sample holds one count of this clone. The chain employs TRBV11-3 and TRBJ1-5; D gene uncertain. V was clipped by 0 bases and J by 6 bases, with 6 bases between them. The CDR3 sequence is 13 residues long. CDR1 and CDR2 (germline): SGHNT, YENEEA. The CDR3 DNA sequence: TGTGCCAGCAGCTTAGATCGCCGTCAGCCCCAGCATTTT. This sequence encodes CASSLDRRQPQHF.

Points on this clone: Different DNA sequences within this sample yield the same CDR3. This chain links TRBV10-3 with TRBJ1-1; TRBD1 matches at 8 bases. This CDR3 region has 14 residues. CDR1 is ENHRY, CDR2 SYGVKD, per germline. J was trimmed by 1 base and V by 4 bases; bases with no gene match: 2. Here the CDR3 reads CAISVDRGNTEAFF. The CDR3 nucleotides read TGTGCCATCAGTGTAGACAGGGGGAACACTGAAGCTTTCTTT.

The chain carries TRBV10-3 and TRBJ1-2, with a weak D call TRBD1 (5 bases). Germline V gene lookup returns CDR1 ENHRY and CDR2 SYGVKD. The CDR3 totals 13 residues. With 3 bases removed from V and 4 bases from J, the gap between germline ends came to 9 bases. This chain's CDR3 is CAISDRVGYGYTF. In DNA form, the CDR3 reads TGTGCCATCAGTGACAGGGTTGGCTATGGCTACACCTTC.